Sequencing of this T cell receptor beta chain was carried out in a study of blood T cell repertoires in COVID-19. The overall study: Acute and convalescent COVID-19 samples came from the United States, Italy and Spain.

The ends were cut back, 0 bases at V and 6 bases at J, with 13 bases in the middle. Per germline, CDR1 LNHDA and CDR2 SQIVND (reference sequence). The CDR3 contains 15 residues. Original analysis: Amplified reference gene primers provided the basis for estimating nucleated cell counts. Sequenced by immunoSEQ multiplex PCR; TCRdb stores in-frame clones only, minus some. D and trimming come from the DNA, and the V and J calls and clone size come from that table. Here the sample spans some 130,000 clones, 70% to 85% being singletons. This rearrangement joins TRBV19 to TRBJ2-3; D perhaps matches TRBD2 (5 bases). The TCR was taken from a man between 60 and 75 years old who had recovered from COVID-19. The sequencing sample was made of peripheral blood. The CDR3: CASSIDKRTRDTQYF. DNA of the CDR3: TGTGCCAGTAGTATAGACAAGCGGACCAGGGATACGCAGTATTTT.